The clone carrying this T cell receptor (beta chain) was detected a few times. No antigen is known for it. This specimen comes from a study of metastatic and nonmetastatic thyroid tumors. Across the whole study: The authors compared repertoires across blood and tumor or nodule tissue from malignant and benign thyroid patients.

Original processing methods: Across clinicopathological groups, CDR3 differences served as the basis for building a distant-metastasis classifier for papillary thyroid cancer. TCRdb reprocessed the PCR reads using MiXCR. These V and J calls originate from TCRdb's pipeline instead of the authors' own analysis. The sample yields 30,000 or so clones, around 32% seen once. Patients underwent thyroid surgery, and none had received any treatment before it. Notes on the study in general: A significant increase in TCR beta diversity was reportedly seen in malignant thyroid tumors relative to benign nodules, in blood and tumor.

The CDR3 totals 17 residues. V lost 4 bases to trimming and J lost 7 bases; unmatched junction nucleotides: 14. Looked up from germline, CDR1 is MDHEN and CDR2 is SYDVKM. The TCR comes from a female donor with papillary thyroid cancer or a benign thyroid nodule (not recorded which). Some clones in this sample may be carry-over from other donors' samples. The chain carries TRBV28 and TRBJ2-3; 10 bases line up with TRBD1. Sample: blood. The CDR3 DNA is TGTGCCAGCAGTTCACGCTCCGGGACAGGGGTAATATATACGCAGTATTTT. Translated: CASSSRSGTGVIYTQYF. Supplemented by reference TRBV28 and TRBJ2-3, the full variable domain reads DVKVTQSSRYLVKRTGEKVFLECVQDMDHENMFWYRQDPGLGLRLIYFSYDVKMKEKGDIPEGYSVSREKKERFSLILESASTNQTSMYLCASSSRSGTGVIYTQYFGPGTRLTVL.